Listed here are 10 T cell receptor beta chains from one sample, sequenced in a study of blood T cell repertoires in COVID-19. The protocol was immunoSEQ multiplex PCR, while the TCRdb copy is restricted to in-frame clones and leaves out a portion. The sample has hundreds of thousands of clones; 89% are singletons. The specimen sequenced was PBMCs or T cells enriched from blood (not recorded which). The receptors here all came from a man aged 60-69 years who had recovered from COVID-19.

The CDR3 region has the DNA TGCAGCCCGAGTGGGTCTGGACAGGGAAATAATTCACCCCTCCACTTT. Translating it yields CSPSGSGQGNNSPLHF. V usage is TRBV29-1 and J usage is TRBJ1-6, with 8 positions matching TRBD1. CDR1 and CDR2 (germline): SQVTM, ANQGSEA. The CDR3 runs 16 residues. V gave up 8 bases and J gave up 5 bases; unmatched junction bases: 14.

V gene TRBV28 combines with J gene TRBJ1-1; tentative D call: TRBD1 (6 bases). V lost 7 bases and J 8 bases, leaving 11 bases between the germline ends. Germline CDR1 is MDHEN and CDR2 is SYDVKM. The CDR3 sequence is 11 residues long. The DNA of the CDR3 is TGTGCCAGCAAGCAGGGGTTGGAAGCTTTCTTT. Amino acids: CASKQGLEAFF.

The chain recombines TRBV10-3 with TRBJ2-3; 13 nucleotides match TRBD2. Trimming took 5 bases from V and 6 from J; bases not matched to a gene: 8. The CDR3 extends over 16 amino acids. Germline values: CDR1 ENHRY, CDR2 SYGVKD. CDR3 coding DNA: TGTGCCATCAGTATGGGACTAGCGGGGACAAAGGATACGCAGTATTTT. Protein sequence: CAISMGLAGTKDTQYF.

The chain uses TRBV18 and TRBJ1-2; no definite D call. The CDR3 is made up of 15 amino acids. V was clipped by 3 bases and J by 5 bases, with 16 bases between them. From germline, CDR1 is KGHSH and CDR2 LQKENI. Here the CDR3 DNA reads TGTGCCAGCTCACCGCTCAAGGACTGGATTTATGGCTACACCTTC. Translating gives CASSPLKDWIYGYTF.

The chain couples TRBV5-4 to TRBJ1-4, with 10 bases fitting TRBD1. The CDR3 spans 17 residues. V shed 3 bases, J shed 3 bases, and the junction held 8 bases outside the gene matches. Germline CDR1 and CDR2: SGHNT and YYREEE (reference sequence). This CDR3 is CASSYRDRGAANEKLFF. CDR3 nucleotides: TGTGCCAGCAGCTACCGGGACAGGGGTGCGGCTAATGAAAAACTGTTTTTT. The variable domain in full, completed from reference TRBV5-4 and TRBJ1-4, reads ETGVTQSPTHLIKTRGQQVTLRCSSQSGHNTVSWYQQALGQGPQFIFQYYREEENGRGNFPPRFSGLQFPNYSSELNVNALELDDSALYLCASSYRDRGAANEKLFFGSGTQLSVL.

The rearrangement links TRBV5-5 to TRBJ1-1; D is ambiguous. Germline values: CDR1 SGHKS, CDR2 YYEKEE (reference sequence). Trimming took 0 bases from V and 4 from J, leaving 10 bases between them. The length of the CDR3 is 14 residues. CDR3 bases: TGTGCCAGCAGCTTGGAGGGAGGGATCACTGAAGCTTTCTTT. Amino acids: CASSLEGGITEAFF.

J is TRBJ1-1 and V is TRBV7-9; unclear D gene. With 4 bases removed from V and 5 bases from J, the gap between germline ends came to 14 bases. The germline CDR1 and CDR2 sequences are SEHNR and FQNEAQ (reference sequence). The CDR3 sequence is 14 residues long. This CDR3 is CASSSMTGVTEAFF. In nucleotides, the CDR3 is TGTGCCAGCAGCTCCATGACCGGGGTTACTGAAGCTTTCTTT.

The chain joins TRBV3-1 (or the pseudogene TRBV3-2) to TRBJ2-2, with 8 bases identical to TRBD1. The V gene's germline CDR1 is LGHDT and CDR2 YNNKEL (reference sequence). Germline trimming cut 7 bases from V and 1 base from J; bases unmatched to any gene: 2. This CDR3 has 14 residues. The CDR3 region is CASNRGMNTGELFF. CDR3 bases: TGTGCCAGCAACAGGGGGATGAACACCGGGGAGCTGTTTTTT.

The V gene is TRBV28, the J gene TRBJ1-5; TRBD1 aligns across 8 bases. This CDR3 has 15 amino acids. J was trimmed by 6 bases and V by 6 bases; bases with no gene match: 10. CDR1 and CDR2 from the germline V gene are MDHEN and SYDVKM. CDR3 protein: CASSPTGAGSQPQHF. In DNA, the CDR3 is TGTGCCAGCAGCCCGACAGGGGCAGGCTCTCAGCCCCAGCATTTT. The full variable domain, rest sourced from reference TRBV28 and TRBJ1-5, is DVKVTQSSRYLVKRTGEKVFLECVQDMDHENMFWYRQDPGLGLRLIYFSYDVKMKEKGDIPEGYSVSREKKERFSLILESASTNQTSMYLCASSPTGAGSQPQHFGDGTRLSIL.

The CDR3 loop is CASRTDSYNEQFF. The CDR3 DNA reads as TGTGCCAGCAGGACGGACAGCTACAATGAGCAGTTCTTC. The chain joins TRBV28 to TRBJ2-1; perhaps TRBD1 as D (6 bases). The CDR3 length is 13 residues. Germline loops: CDR1 MDHEN, CDR2 SYDVKM. Trimming pared 6 bases from V and 3 bases from J, leaving 9 bases between. The full variable domain, in which reference TRBV28 and TRBJ2-1 provide the parts outside the CDR3, is DVKVTQSSRYLVKRTGEKVFLECVQDMDHENMFWYRQDPGLGLRLIYFSYDVKMKEKGDIPEGYSVSREKKERFSLILESASTNQTSMYLCASRTDSYNEQFFGPGTRLTVL.